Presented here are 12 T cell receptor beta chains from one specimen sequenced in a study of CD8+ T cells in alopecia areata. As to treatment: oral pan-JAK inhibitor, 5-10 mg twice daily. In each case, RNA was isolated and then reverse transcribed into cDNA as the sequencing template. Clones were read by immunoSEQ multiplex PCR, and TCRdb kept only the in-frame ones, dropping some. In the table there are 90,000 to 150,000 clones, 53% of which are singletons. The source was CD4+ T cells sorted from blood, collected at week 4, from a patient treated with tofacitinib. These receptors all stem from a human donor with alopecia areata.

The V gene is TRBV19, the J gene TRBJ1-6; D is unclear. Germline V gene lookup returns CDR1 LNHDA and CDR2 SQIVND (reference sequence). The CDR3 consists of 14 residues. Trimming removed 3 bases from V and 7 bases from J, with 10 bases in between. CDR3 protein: CASSMQFYNSPLHF. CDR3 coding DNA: TGTGCCAGTAGTATGCAGTTTTACAATTCACCCCTCCACTTT.

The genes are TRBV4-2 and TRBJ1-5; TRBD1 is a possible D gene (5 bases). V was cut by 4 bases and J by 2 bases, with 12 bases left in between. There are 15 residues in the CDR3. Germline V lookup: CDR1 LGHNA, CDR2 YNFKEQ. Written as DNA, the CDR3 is TGTGCCAGCAGCCCAAACTTCAGGGGCAATCAGCCCCAGCATTTT. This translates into CASSPNFRGNQPQHF.

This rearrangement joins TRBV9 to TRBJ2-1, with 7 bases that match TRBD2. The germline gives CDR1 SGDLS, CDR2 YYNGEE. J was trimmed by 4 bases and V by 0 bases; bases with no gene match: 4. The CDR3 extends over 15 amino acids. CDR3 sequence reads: CASSVERDLYNEQFF. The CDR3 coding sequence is TGTGCCAGCAGCGTAGAGCGGGACTTATACAATGAGCAGTTCTTC.

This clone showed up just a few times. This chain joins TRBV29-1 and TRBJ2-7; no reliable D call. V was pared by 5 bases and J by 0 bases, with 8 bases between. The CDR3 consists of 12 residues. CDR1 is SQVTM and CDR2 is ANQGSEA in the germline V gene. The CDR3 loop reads CSVRIPSYEQYF. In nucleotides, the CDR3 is TGCAGCGTTAGAATCCCCTCCTACGAGCAGTACTTC.

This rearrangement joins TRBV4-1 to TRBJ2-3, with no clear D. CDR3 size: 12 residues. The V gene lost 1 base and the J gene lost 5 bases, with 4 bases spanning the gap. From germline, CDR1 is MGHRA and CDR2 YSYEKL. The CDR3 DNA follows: TGCGCCAGCAGCCAAGTAGAAGATACGCAGTATTTT. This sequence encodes CASSQVEDTQYF.

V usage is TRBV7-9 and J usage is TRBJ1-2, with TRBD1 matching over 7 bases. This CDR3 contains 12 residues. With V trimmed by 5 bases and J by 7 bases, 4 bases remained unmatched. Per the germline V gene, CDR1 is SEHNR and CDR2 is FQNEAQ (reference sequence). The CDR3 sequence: CASSHRGRGYTF. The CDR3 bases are TGTGCCAGCAGCCACAGGGGTCGTGGCTACACCTTC.

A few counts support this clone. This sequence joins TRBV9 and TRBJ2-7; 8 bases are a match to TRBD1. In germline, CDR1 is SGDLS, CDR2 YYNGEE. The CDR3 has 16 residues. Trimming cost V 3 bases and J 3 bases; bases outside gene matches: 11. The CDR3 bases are TGTGCCAGCAGCGACGCTCCGGACAGGGCAGACTACGAGCAGTACTTC. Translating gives CASSDAPDRADYEQYF.

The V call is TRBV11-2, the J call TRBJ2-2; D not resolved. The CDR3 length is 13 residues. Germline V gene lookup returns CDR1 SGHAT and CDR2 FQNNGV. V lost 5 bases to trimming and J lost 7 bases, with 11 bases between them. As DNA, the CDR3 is TGTGCCAGCAGCGCAAGTGGGATCGGGGAGCTGTTTTTT. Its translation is CASSASGIGELFF.

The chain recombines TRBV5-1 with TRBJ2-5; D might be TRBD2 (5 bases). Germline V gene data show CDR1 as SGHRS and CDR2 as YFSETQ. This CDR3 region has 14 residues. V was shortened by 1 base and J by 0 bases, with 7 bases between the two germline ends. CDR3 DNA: TGCGCCAGCAGCTTGAGCGGAGACCAAGAGACCCAGTACTTC. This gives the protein CASSLSGDQETQYF.

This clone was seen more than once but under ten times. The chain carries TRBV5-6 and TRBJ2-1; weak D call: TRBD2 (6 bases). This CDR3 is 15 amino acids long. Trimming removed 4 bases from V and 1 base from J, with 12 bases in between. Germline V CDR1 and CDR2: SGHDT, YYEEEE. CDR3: CASSALRGSYNEQFF. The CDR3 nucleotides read TGTGCCAGCAGCGCGCTGCGGGGATCCTACAATGAGCAGTTCTTC.

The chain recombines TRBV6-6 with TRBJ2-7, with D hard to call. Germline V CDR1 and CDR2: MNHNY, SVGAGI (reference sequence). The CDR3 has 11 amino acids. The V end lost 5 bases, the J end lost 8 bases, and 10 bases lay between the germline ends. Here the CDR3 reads CASSTDGKQYF. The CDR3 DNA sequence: TGTGCCAGCAGTACGGACGGCAAGCAGTACTTC.

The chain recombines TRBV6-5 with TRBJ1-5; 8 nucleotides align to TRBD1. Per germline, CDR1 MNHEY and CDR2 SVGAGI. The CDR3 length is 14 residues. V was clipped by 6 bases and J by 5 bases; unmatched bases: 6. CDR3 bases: TGTGCCAGCAGGCAGGACAGGGCGGATCAGCCCCAGCATTTT. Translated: CASRQDRADQPQHF.